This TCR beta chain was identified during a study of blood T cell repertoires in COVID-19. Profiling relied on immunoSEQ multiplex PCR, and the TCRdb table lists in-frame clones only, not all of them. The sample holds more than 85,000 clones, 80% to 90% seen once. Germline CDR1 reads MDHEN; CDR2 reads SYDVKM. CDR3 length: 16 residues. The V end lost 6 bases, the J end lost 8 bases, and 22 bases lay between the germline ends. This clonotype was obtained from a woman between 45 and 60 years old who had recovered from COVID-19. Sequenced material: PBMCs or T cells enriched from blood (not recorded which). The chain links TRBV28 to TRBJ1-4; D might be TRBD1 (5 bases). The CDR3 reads CASRPPGGGNREKLFF. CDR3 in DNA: TGTGCCAGCAGGCCCCCCGGGGGGGGTAATCGAGAAAAACTGTTTTTT.